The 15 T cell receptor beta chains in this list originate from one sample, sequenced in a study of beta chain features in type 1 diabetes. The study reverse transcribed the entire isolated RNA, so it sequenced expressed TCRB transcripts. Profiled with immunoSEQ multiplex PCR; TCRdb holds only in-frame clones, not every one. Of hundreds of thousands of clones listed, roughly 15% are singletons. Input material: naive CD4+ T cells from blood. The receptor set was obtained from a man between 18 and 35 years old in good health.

CDR3 sequence (DNA): TGTGCCAGCAGCTTACAAGTCAACGAGCAGTACTTC. It translates to CASSLQVNEQYF. The chain links TRBV7-8 to TRBJ2-7, with unresolved D. CDR3 length: 12 amino acids. Germline lookup yields CDR1 SGHVS and CDR2 FQNEAQ. V was clipped by 2 bases and J by 5 bases, with 7 bases between them.

The CDR3 region has the DNA TGCGCCAGCAGCTTGGCCGACGCTCCACTCTACGAGCAGTACTTC. Translated: CASSLADAPLYEQYF. J is TRBJ2-7 and V is TRBV5-1, with unresolved D. Trimming stripped 0 bases from V and 3 bases from J, with 13 bases between. CDR3 length: 15 amino acids. Germline CDR1 and CDR2: SGHRS and YFSETQ. Based on the CDR3 plus reference TRBV5-1 and TRBJ2-7, the full variable domain is KAGVTQTPRYLIKTRGQQVTLSCSPISGHRSVSWYQQTPGQGLQFLFEYFSETQRNKGNFPGRFSGRQFSNSRSEMNVSTLELGDSALYLCASSLADAPLYEQYFGPGTRLTVT.

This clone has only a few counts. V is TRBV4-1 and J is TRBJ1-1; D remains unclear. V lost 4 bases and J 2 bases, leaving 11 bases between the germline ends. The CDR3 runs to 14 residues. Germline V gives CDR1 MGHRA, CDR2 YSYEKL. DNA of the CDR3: TGCGCCAGCAGCCCCCGGTGGGCAAACACTGAAGCTTTCTTT. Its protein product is CASSPRWANTEAFF.

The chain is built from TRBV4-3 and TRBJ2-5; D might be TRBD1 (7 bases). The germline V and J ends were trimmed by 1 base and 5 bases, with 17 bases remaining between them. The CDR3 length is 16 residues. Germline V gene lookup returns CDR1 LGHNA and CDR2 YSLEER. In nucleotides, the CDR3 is TGCGCCAGCAGCCAAGGCGCAGGGGGTCGGGGGGAGACCCAGTACTTC. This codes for CASSQGAGGRGETQYF.

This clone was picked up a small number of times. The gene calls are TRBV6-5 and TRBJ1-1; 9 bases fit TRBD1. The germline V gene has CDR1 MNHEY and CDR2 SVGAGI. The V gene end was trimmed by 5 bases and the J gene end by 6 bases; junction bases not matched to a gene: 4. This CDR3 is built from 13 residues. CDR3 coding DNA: TGTGCCAGCAGTGATTGGACAGGGGCTGAAGCTTTCTTT. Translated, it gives CASSDWTGAEAFF.

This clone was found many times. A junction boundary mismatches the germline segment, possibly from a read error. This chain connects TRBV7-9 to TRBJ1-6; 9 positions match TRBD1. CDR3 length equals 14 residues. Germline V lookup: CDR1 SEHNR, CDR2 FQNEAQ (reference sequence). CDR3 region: CASSLTPGDRATSF. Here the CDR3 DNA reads TGTGCCAGCAGCTTAACCCCCGGGGACAGGGCGACTAGCTTT.

The CDR3 nucleotides read TGCGCCAGCAGCCAAGTCCCGGGACAGGACTCTGGAAACACCATATATTTT. It yields the protein CASSQVPGQDSGNTIYF. The rearrangement joins TRBV4-3 to TRBJ1-3; 8 bases fit TRBD1. There are 17 residues in the CDR3. The V and J ends lost 1 base and 0 bases, in that order; junction bases with no gene match: 5. Germline values: CDR1 LGHNA, CDR2 YSLEER.

CDR3 coding DNA: TGTGCCAGCTCACCAGGAGCGGGGGCGTCGACTAGCACAGATACGCAGTATTTT. Amino acids: CASSPGAGASTSTDTQYF. The V call is TRBV18, the J call TRBJ2-3, with TRBD2 matching over 8 bases. The V segment lost 2 bases and the J segment 0 bases; nucleotides outside the gene matches: 10. This CDR3 comprises 18 residues. Germline V gene data show CDR1 as KGHSH and CDR2 as LQKENI.

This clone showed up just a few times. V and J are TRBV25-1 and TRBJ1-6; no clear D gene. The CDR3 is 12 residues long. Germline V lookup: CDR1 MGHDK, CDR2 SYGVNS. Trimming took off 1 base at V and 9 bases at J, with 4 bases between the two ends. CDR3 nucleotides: TGTGCCAGCAGTGAATTTGGTTCACCCCTCCACTTT. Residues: CASSEFGSPLHF.

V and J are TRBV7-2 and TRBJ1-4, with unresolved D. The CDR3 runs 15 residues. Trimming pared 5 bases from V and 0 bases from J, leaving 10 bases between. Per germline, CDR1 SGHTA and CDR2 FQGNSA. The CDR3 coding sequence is TGTGCCAGCAGCACCTATACCGCAACTAATGAAAAACTGTTTTTT. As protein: CASSTYTATNEKLFF.

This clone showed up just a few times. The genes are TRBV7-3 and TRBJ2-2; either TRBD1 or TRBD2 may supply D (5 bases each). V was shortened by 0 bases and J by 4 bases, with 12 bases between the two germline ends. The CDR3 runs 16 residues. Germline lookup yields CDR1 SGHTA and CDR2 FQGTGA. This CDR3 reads CASSLTLAGGTGELFF. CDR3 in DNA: TGTGCCAGCAGCTTAACGCTGGCTGGGGGCACCGGGGAGCTGTTTTTT.

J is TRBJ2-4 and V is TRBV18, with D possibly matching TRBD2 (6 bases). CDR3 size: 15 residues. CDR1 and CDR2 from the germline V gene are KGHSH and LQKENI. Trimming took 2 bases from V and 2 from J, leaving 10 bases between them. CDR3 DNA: TGTGCCAGCTCACCAGGAGGGGCGTCCAAAAACATTCAGTACTTC. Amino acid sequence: CASSPGGASKNIQYF.

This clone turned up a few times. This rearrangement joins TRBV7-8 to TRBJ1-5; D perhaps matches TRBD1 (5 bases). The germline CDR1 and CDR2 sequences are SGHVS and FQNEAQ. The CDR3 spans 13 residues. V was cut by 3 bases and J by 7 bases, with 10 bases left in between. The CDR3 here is CASSFREFQPQHF. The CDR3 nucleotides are TGTGCCAGCAGCTTCAGGGAATTCCAGCCCCAGCATTTT.

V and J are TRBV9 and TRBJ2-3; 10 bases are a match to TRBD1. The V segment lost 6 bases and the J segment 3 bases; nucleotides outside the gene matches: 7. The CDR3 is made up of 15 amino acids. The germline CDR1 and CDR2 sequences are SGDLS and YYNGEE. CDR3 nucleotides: TGTGCCAGCAAGGAGACAGGGGGCTTTACAGATACGCAGTATTTT. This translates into CASKETGGFTDTQYF.

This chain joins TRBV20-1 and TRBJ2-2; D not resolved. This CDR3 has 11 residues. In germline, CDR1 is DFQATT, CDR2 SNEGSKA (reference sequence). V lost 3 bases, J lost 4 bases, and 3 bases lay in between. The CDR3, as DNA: TGCAGTGCTAGTACCACCGGGGAGCTGTTTTTT. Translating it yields CSASTTGELFF.